A single sample gave rise to the 17 T cell receptor beta chains below, sequenced in a study of read filtering for tumor transcriptome and immune sequencing. Molecular barcoded adaptors covering alpha/delta and beta/gamma chains were used on approximately 400 ng RNA. In TCRdb, the reads were re-called with MiXCR into one record per CDR3 protein. The data hold some 130,000 distinct CDR3 sequences, with less than 15% observed a single time. Sample: a population of CD138-negative cells sorted from bone marrow. The receptors originated from a donor over 35 with multiple myeloma.

In this sample, this clonotype turned up many times. V is TRBV11-2 and J is TRBJ2-1; 9 positions match TRBD2. J lost 2 bases, V lost 2 bases, and 7 bases had no gene match. The CDR3 has 17 amino acids. Germline CDR1 reads SGHAT; CDR2 reads FQNNGV. CDR3 sequence (DNA): TGTGCCAGCAGCTTAACTAGCGGGCGCTGGACCTACAATGAGCAGTTCTTC. It translates to CASSLTSGRWTYNEQFF.

With respect to this clonotype: This may be a read error, as it is one base from a much larger clone. The CDR3 DNA reads as TGTGCCAGCAGCTCACTCGGGGGCTACTCCAACACTGAAGCTTTCTTT. Translated, it gives CASSSLGGYSNTEAFF. This chain links TRBV7-8 with TRBJ1-1; D is perhaps TRBD1 (6 bases). Germline CDR1 SGHVS, CDR2 FQNEAQ. V was shortened by 4 bases and J by 2 bases, with 17 bases between the two germline ends. CDR3 length: 16 amino acids.

This clonotype was found many times. V usage is TRBV20-1 and J usage is TRBJ2-1; 8 bases agree with TRBD1. V lost 4 bases, J lost 8 bases, and 7 bases stayed unmatched. CDR3 size: 13 residues. The germline gives CDR1 DFQATT, CDR2 SNEGSKA (reference sequence). The CDR3 DNA follows: TGCAGTGCTACCCTCTCAGGGGGCGATGAGCAGTTCTTC. It is translated as CSATLSGGDEQFF.

About this clonotype itself: One base away lies a much larger clone, so this may be a sequencing read error. The rearrangement uses TRBV19 and TRBJ2-3, with TRBD2 as a possible D gene (6 bases). The CDR3 has 14 residues. Germline CDR1 reads LNHDA; CDR2 reads SQIVND (reference sequence). CDR3: CASGMGGTPDTQYF. The CDR3 DNA sequence: TGTGCCAGTGGTATGGGCGGGACCCCAGATACGCAGTATTTT.

This clonotype was picked up many times. The chain recombines TRBV20-1 with TRBJ2-7, with TRBD2 as a possible D gene (6 bases). Germline CDR1 is DFQATT and CDR2 is SNEGSKA (reference sequence). The length of the CDR3 is 15 residues. Trimming cost V 0 bases and J 3 bases, with 15 bases left between them. In DNA form, the CDR3 reads TGCAGTGCTAGAGATTCGGAGGGTGTACGCTACGAGCAGTACTTC. Translating it yields CSARDSEGVRYEQYF.

Of note for this clonotype: A read error is likely, as this CDR3 ends without the conserved phenylalanine or tryptophan. The chain is built from TRBV10-1 and TRBJ2-3; the D is unclear. The ends were cut back, 8 bases at V and 6 bases at J, with 9 bases in the middle. The CDR3 has 11 amino acids. Germline CDR1 is WNHNN and CDR2 is SYGVQD (reference sequence). CDR3 DNA sequence: TGCGCCAGCTCGGAAGGGGATACGCAGTATCTT. Amino acid sequence: CASSEGDTQYL.

With respect to this clonotype: Since a much larger clone is just one base distant, this may be a read error. The CDR3 sequence: CASSQESGGYHEQYF. CDR3 coding DNA: TGTGCCAGCAGCCAAGAAAGCGGGGGCTACCACGAGCAGTACTTC. The chain uses TRBV4-2 and TRBJ2-7, with TRBD2 identical over 8 bases. The CDR3 loop spans 15 amino acids. CDR1 is LGHNA, CDR2 YNFKEQ, per germline. The V gene end was trimmed by 0 bases and the J gene end by 5 bases; junction bases not matched to a gene: 6.

This clonotype was observed at least ten times. CDR3 DNA sequence: TGTGCCAGCAGCCCGGGGGACAGGGGCGGCAGCAATCAGCCCCAGCATTTT. Amino acid sequence: CASSPGDRGGSNQPQHF. This chain joins TRBV9 and TRBJ1-5; TRBD1 matches at 10 bases. Germline V gene data show CDR1 as SGDLS and CDR2 as YYNGEE. Trimming removed 4 bases from V and 1 base from J; junction bases left unmatched: 8. The CDR3 is made up of 17 amino acids.

This clonotype was seen repeatedly, ten times or more. The V gene is TRBV3-1, the J gene TRBJ2-7; TRBD2 might be the D (5 bases). The CDR3 is 14 amino acids. Germline V gene sequence: CDR1 LGHDT, CDR2 YNNKEL (reference sequence). V was trimmed by 4 bases and J by 5 bases, leaving 15 bases between them. The CDR3 loop reads CASSPLGSGHEQYF. The DNA of the CDR3 is TGTGCCAGCAGCCCGCTGGGAAGCGGCCACGAGCAGTACTTC.

The chain is built from TRBV7-6 and TRBJ1-1, with D unresolved. V lost 3 bases and J lost 8, with 13 bases in between. Germline CDR1 is SGHVS and CDR2 is FNYEAQ. The CDR3 is made up of 13 amino acids. CDR3 nucleotide sequence: TGTGCCAGCAGCTTTAATGACGAGGGAGAAGCTTTCTTT. This encodes CASSFNDEGEAFF.

This clonotype was picked up a small number of times. A much larger clone lies a single base off, so this may be a read error. J is TRBJ1-4 and V is TRBV6-1; unclear D gene. The CDR3 runs to 13 residues. Germline-derived CDR1 and CDR2 are MNHNS and SASEGT. For the CDR3, the DNA is TGTGCCGGCAGCTTAATATGGAATGAAAAACTGTTTTTT. Its translation is CAGSLIWNEKLFF.

This clonotype was observed a handful of times. A much larger clone is a single base away; this may be a read error. J is TRBJ1-2 and V is TRBV6-6; D perhaps matches TRBD1 (5 bases). The CDR3 consists of 12 residues. Germline assignment: CDR1 MNHNY and CDR2 SVGAGI (reference sequence). Trimming left V 7 bases short and J 4 bases short, with 10 bases between. In DNA form, the CDR3 reads TGTGCCAGCACGGGGCGGCTCTATGGCTACACCTTC. It encodes CASTGRLYGYTF.

This clonotype was seen more than once but under ten times. V is TRBV7-9 and J is TRBJ2-7; a weak D match, TRBD1 (6 bases). Germline V lookup: CDR1 SEHNR, CDR2 FQNEAQ (reference sequence). The CDR3 has 14 residues. V lost 5 bases and J 3 bases, leaving 14 bases between the germline ends. The CDR3 sequence is CASSPRDNFYEQYF. In DNA, the CDR3 is TGTGCCAGCAGCCCACGGGACAATTTCTACGAGCAGTACTTC.

This clonotype was seen many times. This CDR3 reads CASSRTGNEQFF. The DNA of the CDR3 is TGCGCCAGCAGCAGGACGGGCAATGAGCAGTTCTTC. V usage is TRBV5-1 and J usage is TRBJ2-1; D is ambiguous. Germline V lookup: CDR1 SGHRS, CDR2 YFSETQ. Trimming cost V 4 bases and J 6 bases, with 8 bases left between them. CDR3 length: 12 amino acids.

The chain has TRBV24-1 and TRBJ1-1; 9 bases agree with TRBD1. Germline CDR1 and CDR2: KGHDR and SFDVKD. The CDR3 has 15 amino acids. V dropped 2 bases and J dropped 7; count of bases not matched to a gene: 7. CDR3 DNA sequence: TGTGCCACCAGTGATTCAGCGACAGGGGGGGTTGAAGCTTTCTTT. It encodes CATSDSATGGVEAFF.

In its sample, this clonotype was seen many times. CDR3 nucleotide sequence: TGTGCCATCGGAGGGACTAGCGGGAGTAATGAGCAGTTCTTC. This gives the protein CAIGGTSGSNEQFF. The genes are TRBV10-3 and TRBJ2-1, with 14 bases identical to TRBD2. With V trimmed by 8 bases and J by 7 bases, 4 bases remained unmatched. The CDR3 runs 14 residues. Per the germline V gene, CDR1 is ENHRY and CDR2 is SYGVKD.

Details on this clonotype: Lacking the conserved final phenylalanine or tryptophan, this CDR3 likely reflects a read error. This chain uses TRBV19 with TRBJ1-2, with D maybe TRBD1 (5 bases). Per the germline V gene, CDR1 is LNHDA and CDR2 is SQIVND (reference sequence). The CDR3 spans 13 residues. V dropped 6 bases and J dropped 3 bases, with 11 bases sitting between them. The CDR3 loop reads CASSLTDYYGYTL. The CDR3 region has the DNA TGTGCCAGTAGCCTGACAGACTACTATGGCTACACCTTA.